This T cell receptor beta chain emerged from a study of cytomegalovirus exposure and HLA in healthy donors. Overall study results and limits: More clonal expansion characterized HLA-associated TCR beta chains than equally common others in a later analysis. In a later analysis, an Asian-associated ancestry cluster reportedly showed fewer N-insertions than the approximately 640-donor mean. Analyses of presence and absence presupposed an approximately uniform sequencing depth across donors. A later analysis linked a missense variant in DCLRE1C to the trimming of TCR beta V and J genes.

The PCR had 60 Vbeta and 13 Jbeta primers. The assay was immunoSEQ multiplex PCR, and TCRdb's table has in-frame clones only and misses some. The table lists approximately 160,000 clones, roughly 79% of them singletons. Germline CDR1 and CDR2: LNHDA and SQIVND (reference sequence). The CDR3 loop spans 15 amino acids. Trimming stripped 3 bases from V and 6 bases from J, with 15 bases between. Points on this clone: Its antigen is currently unknown.

The TCR comes from a woman between 40 and 50 years old in good health and CMV-seronegative. Sequencing input: PBMCs. The chain links TRBV19 to TRBJ2-1; D is possibly TRBD1 (5 bases). Here the CDR3 reads CASSIPLPQGNEQFF. The CDR3 DNA is TGTGCCAGTAGTATTCCCCTTCCCCAGGGCAATGAGCAGTTCTTC.